This section outlines one TCR beta chain sequence together with its context. This sample was taken from a study of blood T cell repertoires in COVID-19. Study in general: T cells, B-cell-depleted T cells, or PBMCs supplied cDNA or gDNA.

Deletions cut 4 bases from V and 5 bases from J, with 26 bases between. Per germline, CDR1 SGHRS and CDR2 YFSETQ. The CDR3 contains 18 residues. Cohort allocation depended upon clinical history that participants reported. Some clones are missing from TCRdb's copy, which holds only in-frame ones; the method was immunoSEQ multiplex PCR. Here the sample spans about 180,000 clones, 81% being singletons. Sequencing was done on a sample of PBMCs or T cells enriched from blood (not recorded which). V and J are TRBV5-1 and TRBJ2-3; D is possibly TRBD2 (6 bases). The clonotype comes from a woman aged 40-49 years with acute COVID-19. CDR3 protein: CASSPAQRVADEKDTQYF. The CDR3 region has the DNA TGCGCCAGCAGCCCAGCCCAGCGGGTCGCCGATGAGAAAGATACGCAGTATTTT.